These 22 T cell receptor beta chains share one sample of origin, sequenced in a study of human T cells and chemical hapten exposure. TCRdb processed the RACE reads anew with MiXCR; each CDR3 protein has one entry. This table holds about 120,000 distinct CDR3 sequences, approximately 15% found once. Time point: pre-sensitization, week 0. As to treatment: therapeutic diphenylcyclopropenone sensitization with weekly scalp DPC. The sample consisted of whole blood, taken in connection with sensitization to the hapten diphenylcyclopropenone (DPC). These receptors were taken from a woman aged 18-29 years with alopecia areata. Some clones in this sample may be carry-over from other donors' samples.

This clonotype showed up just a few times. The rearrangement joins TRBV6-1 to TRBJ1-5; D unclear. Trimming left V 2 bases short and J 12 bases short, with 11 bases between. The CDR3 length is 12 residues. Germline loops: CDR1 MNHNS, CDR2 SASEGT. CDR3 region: CASSEMVYRQHF. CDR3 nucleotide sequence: TGTGCCAGCAGTGAAATGGTTTACCGCCAGCATTTT.

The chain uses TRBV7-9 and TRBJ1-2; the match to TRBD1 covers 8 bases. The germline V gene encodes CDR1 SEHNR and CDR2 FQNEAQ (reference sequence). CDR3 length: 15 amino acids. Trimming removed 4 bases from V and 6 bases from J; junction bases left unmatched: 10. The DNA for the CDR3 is TGTGCCAGCAGCTCAGGACAGGGAGTAAGGAATGGCTACACCTTC. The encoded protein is CASSSGQGVRNGYTF.

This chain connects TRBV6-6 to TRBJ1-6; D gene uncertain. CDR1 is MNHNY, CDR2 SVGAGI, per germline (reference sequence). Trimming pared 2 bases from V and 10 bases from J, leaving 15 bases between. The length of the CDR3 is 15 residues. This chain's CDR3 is CASSYEAGSKSPLHF. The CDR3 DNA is TGTGCCAGCAGTTACGAGGCGGGATCGAAATCACCCCTCCACTTT.

The CDR3 region is CASSQGLAGRTDTQYF. The CDR3 DNA reads as TGTGCCAGCAGTCAGGGACTAGCGGGGCGCACAGATACGCAGTATTTT. The chain uses TRBV12-3 or TRBV12-4 and TRBJ2-3; 13 bases fit TRBD2. Trimming at V came to 5 bases and at J to 1 base, leaving 3 bases not matched to a gene. CDR3 length equals 16 residues.

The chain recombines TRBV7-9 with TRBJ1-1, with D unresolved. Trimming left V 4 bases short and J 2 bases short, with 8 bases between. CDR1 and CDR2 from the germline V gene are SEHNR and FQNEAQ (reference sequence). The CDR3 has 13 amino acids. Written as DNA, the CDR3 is TGTGCCAGCAGCTCCTTGTACAACACTGAAGCTTTCTTT. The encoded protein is CASSSLYNTEAFF.

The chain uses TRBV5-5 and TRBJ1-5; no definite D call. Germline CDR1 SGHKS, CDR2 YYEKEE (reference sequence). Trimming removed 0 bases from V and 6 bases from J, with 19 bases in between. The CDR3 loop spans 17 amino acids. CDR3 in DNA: TGTGCCAGCAGCTTGGACCTTCTGACGAATTCAGGTCAGCCCCAGCATTTT. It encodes CASSLDLLTNSGQPQHF. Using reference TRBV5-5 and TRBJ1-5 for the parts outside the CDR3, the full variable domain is DAGVTQSPTHLIKTRGQQVTLRCSPISGHKSVSWYQQVLGQGPQFIFQYYEKEERGRGNFPDRFSARQFPNYSSELNVNALLLGDSALYLCASSLDLLTNSGQPQHFGDGTRLSIL.

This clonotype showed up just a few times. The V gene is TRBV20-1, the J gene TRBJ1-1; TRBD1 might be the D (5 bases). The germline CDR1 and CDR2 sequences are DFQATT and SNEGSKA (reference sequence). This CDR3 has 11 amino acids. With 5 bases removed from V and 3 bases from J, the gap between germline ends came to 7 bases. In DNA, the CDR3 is TGCAGTGCTCCAGGGTACACTGAAGCTTTCTTT. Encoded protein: CSAPGYTEAFF.

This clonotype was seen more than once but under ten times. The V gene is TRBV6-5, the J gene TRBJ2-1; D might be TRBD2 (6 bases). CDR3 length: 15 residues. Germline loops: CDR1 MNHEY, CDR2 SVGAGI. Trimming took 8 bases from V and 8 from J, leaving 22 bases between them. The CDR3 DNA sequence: TGTGCCAGCTCTCTCTCCGGGACTCACGGCGATGAGCAGTTCTTC. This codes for CASSLSGTHGDEQFF.

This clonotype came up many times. For the CDR3, the DNA is TGCAGCTATAGCGGGGGCCCTCAAGAGACCCAGTACTTC. It specifies CSYSGGPQETQYF. V gene TRBV29-1 combines with J gene TRBJ2-5; 9 nucleotides line up with TRBD2. Germline V lookup: CDR1 SQVTM, CDR2 ANQGSEA. The CDR3 sequence is 13 residues long. V gave up 8 bases and J gave up 2 bases; unmatched junction bases: 6. Full variable domain (outside the CDR3, taken from reference TRBV29-1 and TRBJ2-5): SAVISQKPSRDICQRGTSLTIQCQVDSQVTMMFWYRQQPGQSLTLIATANQGSEATYESGFVIDKFPISRPNLTFSTLTVSNMSPEDSSIYLCSYSGGPQETQYFGPGTRLLVL.

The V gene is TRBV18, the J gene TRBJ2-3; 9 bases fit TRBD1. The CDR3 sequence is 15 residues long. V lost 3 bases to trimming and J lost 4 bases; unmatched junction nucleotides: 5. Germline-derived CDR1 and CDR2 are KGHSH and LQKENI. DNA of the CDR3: TGTGCCAGCTCACCGCCGGGACAGGGTTCAGATACGCAGTATTTT. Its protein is CASSPPGQGSDTQYF.

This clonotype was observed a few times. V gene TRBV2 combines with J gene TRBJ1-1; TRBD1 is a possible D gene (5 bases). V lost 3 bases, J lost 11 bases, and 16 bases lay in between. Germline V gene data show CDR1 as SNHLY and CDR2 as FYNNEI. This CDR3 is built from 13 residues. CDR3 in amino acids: CASSEFQGTSAFF. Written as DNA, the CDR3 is TGTGCCAGCAGTGAGTTCCAGGGTACTTCGGCTTTCTTT.

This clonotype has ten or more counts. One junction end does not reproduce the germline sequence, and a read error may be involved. The CDR3 region has the DNA TGCAGTGCTAGAGATTACCGGCGGAACATTGAAGCTTTCTTT. This translates into CSARDYRRNIEAFF. The chain carries TRBV20-1 and TRBJ1-1; no definite D call. Germline V gene lookup returns CDR1 DFQATT and CDR2 SNEGSKA (reference sequence). This CDR3 is built from 14 residues.

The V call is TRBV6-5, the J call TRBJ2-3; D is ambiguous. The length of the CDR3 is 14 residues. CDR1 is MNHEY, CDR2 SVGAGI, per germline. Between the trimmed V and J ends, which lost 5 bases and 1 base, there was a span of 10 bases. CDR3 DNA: TGTGCCAGCAGTCAACGACTTGGCACAGATACGCAGTATTTT. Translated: CASSQRLGTDTQYF.

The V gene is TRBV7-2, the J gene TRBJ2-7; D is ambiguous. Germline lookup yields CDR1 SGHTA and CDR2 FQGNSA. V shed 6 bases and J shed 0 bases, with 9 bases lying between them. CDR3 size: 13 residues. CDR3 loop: CASSSDPSYEQYF. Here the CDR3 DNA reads TGTGCCAGCAGTAGTGATCCCTCCTACGAGCAGTACTTC.

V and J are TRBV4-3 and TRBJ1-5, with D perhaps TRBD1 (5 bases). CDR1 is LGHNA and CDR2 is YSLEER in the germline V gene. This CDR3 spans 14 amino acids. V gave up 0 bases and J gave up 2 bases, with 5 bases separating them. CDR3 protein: CASSQETGNQPQHF. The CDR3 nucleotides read TGCGCCAGCAGCCAAGAGACAGGCAATCAGCCCCAGCATTTT.

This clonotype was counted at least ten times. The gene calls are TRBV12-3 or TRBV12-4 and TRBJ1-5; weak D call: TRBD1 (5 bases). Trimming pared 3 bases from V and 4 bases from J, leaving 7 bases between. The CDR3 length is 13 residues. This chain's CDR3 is CASSLGTNQPQHF. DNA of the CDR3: TGTGCCAGCAGTTTGGGGACTAATCAGCCCCAGCATTTT.

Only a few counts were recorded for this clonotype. Here the CDR3 reads CASSLGVGGRSTDTQYF. The CDR3 bases are TGTGCCAGCAGCTTAGGAGTGGGCGGGCGGAGCACAGATACGCAGTATTTT. The chain is built from TRBV7-2 and TRBJ2-3; the D gene is possibly TRBD2 (5 bases). Germline lookup yields CDR1 SGHTA and CDR2 FQGNSA. V was cut by 1 base and J by 0 bases, with 14 bases left in between. CDR3 length: 17 residues.

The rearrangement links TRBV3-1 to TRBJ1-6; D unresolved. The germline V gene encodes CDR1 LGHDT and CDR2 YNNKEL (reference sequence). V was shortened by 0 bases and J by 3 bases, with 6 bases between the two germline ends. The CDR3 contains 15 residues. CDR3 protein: CASSQELVYNSPLHF. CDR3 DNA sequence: TGTGCCAGCAGCCAAGAACTAGTCTATAATTCACCCCTCCACTTT.

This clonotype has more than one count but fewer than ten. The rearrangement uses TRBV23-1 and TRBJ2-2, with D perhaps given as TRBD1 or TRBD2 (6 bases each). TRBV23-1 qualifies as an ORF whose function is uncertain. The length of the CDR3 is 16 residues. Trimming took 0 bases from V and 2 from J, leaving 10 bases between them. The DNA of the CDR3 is TGCGCCAGCAGTCAATCGTCGGGGGCTAACACCGGGGAGCTGTTTTTT. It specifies CASSQSSGANTGELFF.

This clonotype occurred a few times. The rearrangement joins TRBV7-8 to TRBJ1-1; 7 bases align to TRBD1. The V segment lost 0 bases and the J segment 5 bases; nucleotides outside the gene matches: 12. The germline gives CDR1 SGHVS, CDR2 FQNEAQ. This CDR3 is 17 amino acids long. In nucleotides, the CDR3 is TGTGCCAGCAGCTTAGCCTACACAGGGGCCCGGAGAACTGAAGCTTTCTTT. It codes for CASSLAYTGARRTEAFF.

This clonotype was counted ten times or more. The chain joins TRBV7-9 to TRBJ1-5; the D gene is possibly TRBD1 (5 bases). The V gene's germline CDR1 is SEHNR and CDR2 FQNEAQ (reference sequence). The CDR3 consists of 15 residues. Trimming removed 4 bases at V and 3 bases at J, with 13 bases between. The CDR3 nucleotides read TGTGCCAGCAGCTGGGCCGGGGGATCCAATCAGCCCCAGCATTTT. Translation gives CASSWAGGSNQPQHF.

CDR3 nucleotides: TGTGCCAGCAGCCACTACCGACAGGGAGGGCAGACCCAGTACTTC. Translation: CASSHYRQGGQTQYF. The chain combines TRBV14 with TRBJ2-5; D tentatively reads TRBD1 or TRBD2 (7 bases each). V was trimmed by 3 bases and J by 6 bases, leaving 17 bases between them. CDR1 is SGHDN, CDR2 FVKESK, per germline. The CDR3 has 15 residues.